Described below is a single T cell receptor beta chain sequence and its context. Its antigen is not identified. TCRdb called the RT-PCR reads again in MiXCR, with one record for every CDR3 protein. The data contain roughly 2,000 distinct CDR3 sequences, 82% of them singletons. The CDR3 loop spans 16 amino acids. Germline values: CDR1 ENHRY, CDR2 SYGVKD. V gave up 1 base and J gave up 1 base; unmatched junction bases: 2. This sample is drawn from a study of yellow fever vaccine responses in identical twins. Study-wide results and limits: Among the twins, the vaccine T cell response reportedly seemed partly convergent and partly personalized.

The sample was T cells from blood (PBMCs), unsorted or a sorted subset (not recorded which), taken before or after yellow fever vaccination (not recorded which). The rearrangement links TRBV10-3 to TRBJ1-3; 9 bases fit TRBD1. This receptor was taken from a woman aged 18-29 years who received the yellow fever vaccine. The CDR3 sequence is CAISEWTGASGNTIYF. The CDR3 DNA is TGTGCCATCAGTGAGTGGACAGGGGCTTCTGGAAACACCATATATTTT.